Shown below are 2 T cell receptor beta chains from a single sample sequenced in a study of blood T cell repertoires in COVID-19. Produced via immunoSEQ multiplex PCR; TCRdb's table is partial and in-frame only. The sample has around 180,000 clones, 60% to 85% seen once. Sequences were obtained from peripheral blood. Source of these receptors: a man between 60 and 75 years old with active or convalescent COVID-19.

The rearrangement joins TRBV5-1 to TRBJ2-2; 11 bases are shared with TRBD2. This CDR3 is 15 amino acids long. J lost 4 bases, V lost 5 bases, and 4 bases had no gene match. CDR1 and CDR2 from the germline V gene are SGHRS and YFSETQ. The CDR3 region is CASRVGTSGTGELFF. CDR3 bases: TGCGCCAGCAGGGTCGGGACTAGCGGCACCGGGGAGCTGTTTTTT.

This chain joins TRBV14 and TRBJ2-2; 12 bases map to TRBD2. The CDR3 has 18 amino acids. The V segment lost 1 base and the J segment 2 bases; nucleotides outside the gene matches: 5. The germline gives CDR1 SGHDN, CDR2 FVKESK. CDR3 nucleotides: TGTGCCAGCAGCCAAGTGGGACTAGCGGGTTTTAACACCGGGGAGCTGTTTTTT. This sequence encodes CASSQVGLAGFNTGELFF.